This record covers a single TCR beta chain. Its antigen remains unknown. Using immunoSEQ multiplex PCR, the repertoire was profiled, and TCRdb retains in-frame clones only, with some absent. The data contain tens of thousands of clones, roughly 90% of them singletons. These data come from a study of OX40 agonist ivuxolimab in advanced cancers. Study in general: Across the patients, intravenous ivuxolimab was delivered every 2 weeks at 0.01 to 10 mg/kg. Findings of the study overall: There was clonal expansion of CD4+ and CD8+ blood T cells by week 6 at 0.1 to 3.0 mg/kg. Which antigen the expanded peripheral T cells recognized is unknown. The study found that CD8+ T cells averaged more expanded clones than CD4+.

V gave up 2 bases and J gave up 10 bases; unmatched junction bases: 10. CDR3 length equals 15 residues. In germline, CDR1 is SGHTA, CDR2 FQGNSA. The gene calls are TRBV7-2 and TRBJ2-1; 8 nucleotides align to TRBD2. The source of this sequence is an adult with an advanced solid tumor such as melanoma, head and neck, liver or kidney cancer. Sample: CD4+ or CD8+ T cells sorted from blood, taken in a trial of the OX40 agonist ivuxolimab. The CDR3 DNA reads as TGTGCCAGCAGCTTACTAGCGGGTACGTCCCGAGAGCAGTTCTTC. This gives the protein CASSLLAGTSREQFF. The whole variable domain, remainder taken from reference TRBV7-2 and TRBJ2-1, is GAGVSQSPSNKVTEKGKDVELRCDPISGHTALYWYRQSLGQGLEFLIYFQGNSAPDKSGLPSDRFSAERTGGSVSTLTIQRTQQEDSAVYLCASSLLAGTSREQFFGPGTRLTVL.